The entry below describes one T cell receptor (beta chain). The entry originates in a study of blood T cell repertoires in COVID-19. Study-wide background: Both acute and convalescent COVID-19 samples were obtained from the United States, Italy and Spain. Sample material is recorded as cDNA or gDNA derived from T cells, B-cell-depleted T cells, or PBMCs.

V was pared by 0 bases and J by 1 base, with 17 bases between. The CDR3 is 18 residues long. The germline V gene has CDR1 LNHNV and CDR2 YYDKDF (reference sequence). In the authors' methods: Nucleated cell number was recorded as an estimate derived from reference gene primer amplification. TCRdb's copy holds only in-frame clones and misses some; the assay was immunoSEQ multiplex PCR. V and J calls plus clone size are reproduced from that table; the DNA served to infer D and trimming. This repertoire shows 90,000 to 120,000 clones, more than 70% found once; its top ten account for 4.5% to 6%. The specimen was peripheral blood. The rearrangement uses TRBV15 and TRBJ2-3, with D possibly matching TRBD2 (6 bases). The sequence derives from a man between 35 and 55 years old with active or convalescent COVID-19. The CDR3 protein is CATSRDVGGTGGTDTQYF. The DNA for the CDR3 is TGTGCCACCAGCAGAGATGTTGGCGGGACGGGGGGCACAGATACGCAGTATTTT.